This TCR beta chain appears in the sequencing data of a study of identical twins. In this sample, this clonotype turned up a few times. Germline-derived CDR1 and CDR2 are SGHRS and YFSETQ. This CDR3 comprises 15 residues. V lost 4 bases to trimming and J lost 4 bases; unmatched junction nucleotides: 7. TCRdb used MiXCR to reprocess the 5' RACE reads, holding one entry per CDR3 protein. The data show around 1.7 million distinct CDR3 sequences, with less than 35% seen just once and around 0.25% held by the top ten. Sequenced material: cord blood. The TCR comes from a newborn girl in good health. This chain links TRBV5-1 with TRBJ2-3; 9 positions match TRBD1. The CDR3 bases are TGCGCCAGCAGCCCACGGACAGGGGCGGCAGATACGCAGTATTTT. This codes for CASSPRTGAADTQYF.